Listed below are T cell receptor beta chains from one sample, sequenced in a study of regulatory T cells in long-lasting Graves disease. TCRdb used MiXCR to reprocess the multiplex PCR reads, holding one entry per CDR3 protein. The top ten clones hold about 8.9% of a sample with approximately 540,000 distinct CDR3 sequences, approximately 12% of them seen once. The data were also submitted as part of a second study, on T cells in Graves' hyperthyroidism and ophthalmopathy.

Source: peripheral blood mononuclear cells (PBMCs), taken at new diagnosis, from a patient treated with antithyroid drugs. The receptors here all came from a woman in her thirties with Graves disease. Both conserved end residues are trimmed from each CDR3. Fields, in order: CDR3 protein, D gene, J gene, V gene. The D gene is left open where the match is weak.

ASSWRQVGWTQY - TRBJ2-5 TRBV27
ASSLAQATYEQY - TRBJ2-7 TRBV7-2
AISESAGARETQY - TRBJ2-5 TRBV10-3
ATSRKGLAGAQEQY TRBD2 TRBJ2-7 TRBV15
SASRGVDAGNTIY - TRBJ1-3 TRBV20-1
ASSSWTSYEQY - TRBJ2-7 TRBV11-2
ASSVAPTRNTEAF - TRBJ1-1 TRBV9
ASSLQRWGSTNEKLF - TRBJ1-4 TRBV27
ASSLSGGGSTEAF TRBD1 TRBJ1-1 TRBV7-3
ASDPRTRGKKKLF - TRBJ1-4 TRBV12-5
ASKGAPNYGYT TRBD1 TRBJ1-2 TRBV6-1
ASRLLQTGGGDTQY TRBD1 TRBJ2-3 TRBV5-1
ASSSLTSGRPHL TRBD2 TRBJ2-1 TRBV7-9
ASTLRSGSGDGYT - TRBJ1-2 TRBV28
ASRGTGFAEAF TRBD1 TRBJ1-1 TRBV12-3/TRBV12-4